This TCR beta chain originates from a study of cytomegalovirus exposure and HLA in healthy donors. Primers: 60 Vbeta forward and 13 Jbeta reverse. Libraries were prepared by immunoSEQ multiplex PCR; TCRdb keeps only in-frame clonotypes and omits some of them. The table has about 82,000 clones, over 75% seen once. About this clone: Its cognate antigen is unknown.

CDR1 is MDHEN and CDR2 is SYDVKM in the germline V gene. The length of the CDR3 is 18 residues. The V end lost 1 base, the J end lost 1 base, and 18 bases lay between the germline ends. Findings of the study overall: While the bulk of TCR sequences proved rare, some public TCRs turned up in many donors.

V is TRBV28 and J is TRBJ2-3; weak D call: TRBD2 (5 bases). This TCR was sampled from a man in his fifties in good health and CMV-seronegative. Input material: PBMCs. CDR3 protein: CASSLSSEASSRTDTQYF. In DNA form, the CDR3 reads TGTGCCAGCAGTTTATCTTCGGAGGCCTCTTCTCGCACAGATACGCAGTATTTT. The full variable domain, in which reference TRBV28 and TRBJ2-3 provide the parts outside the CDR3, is DVKVTQSSRYLVKRTGEKVFLECVQDMDHENMFWYRQDPGLGLRLIYFSYDVKMKEKGDIPEGYSVSREKKERFSLILESASTNQTSMYLCASSLSSEASSRTDTQYFGPGTRLTVL.